This section outlines one T cell receptor beta chain sequence together with its context. The data are from a study of blood T cell repertoires in COVID-19. V shed 0 bases and J 6 bases; nucleotides not matched to a gene: 6. Germline CDR1 reads SGHAT; CDR2 reads FQNNGV. The CDR3 consists of 15 residues. Authors' analysis steps: Amplification with reference gene primers provided the estimates of nucleated cell counts. Repertoires were generated with immunoSEQ multiplex PCR, while TCRdb's copy carries only in-frame clones and drops some. The DNA was the basis for D and trimming; V, J and clone size are from that table. The table lists about 270,000 clones, 85% to 90% of them singletons.

Input material: PBMCs or T cells enriched from blood (not recorded which). This sequence was found in a man younger than 35 who had recovered from COVID-19. The chain has TRBV11-2 and TRBJ2-7; the match to TRBD2 covers 9 bases. The DNA of the CDR3 is TGTGCCAGCAGCTTAGATCCGGGACTAGCTCCCGAGCAGTACTTC. Translated, it gives CASSLDPGLAPEQYF. Full variable domain (missing parts from reference TRBV11-2 and TRBJ2-7): EAGVAQSPRYKIIEKRQSVAFWCNPISGHATLYWYQQILGQGPKLLIQFQNNGVVDDSQLPKDRFSAERLKGVDSTLKIQPAKLEDSAVYLCASSLDPGLAPEQYFGPGTRLTVT.